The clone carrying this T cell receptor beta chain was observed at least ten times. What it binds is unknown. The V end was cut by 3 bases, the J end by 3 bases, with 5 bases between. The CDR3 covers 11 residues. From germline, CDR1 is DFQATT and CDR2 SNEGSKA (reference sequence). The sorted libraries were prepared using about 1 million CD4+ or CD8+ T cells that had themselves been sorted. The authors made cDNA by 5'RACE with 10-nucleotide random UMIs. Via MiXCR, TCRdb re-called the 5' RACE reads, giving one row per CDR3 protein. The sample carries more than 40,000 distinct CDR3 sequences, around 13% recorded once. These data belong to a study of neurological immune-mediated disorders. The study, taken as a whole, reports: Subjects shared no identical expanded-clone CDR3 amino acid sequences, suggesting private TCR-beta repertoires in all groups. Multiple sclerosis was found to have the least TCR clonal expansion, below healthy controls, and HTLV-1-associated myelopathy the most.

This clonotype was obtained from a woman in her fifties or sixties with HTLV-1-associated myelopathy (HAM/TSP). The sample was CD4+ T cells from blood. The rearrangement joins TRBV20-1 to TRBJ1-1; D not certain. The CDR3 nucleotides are TGCAGTGCTAGTATGGACACTGAAGCTTTCTTT. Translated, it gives CSASMDTEAFF.